The 22 T cell receptor beta chains below come from one sample, sequenced in a study of T cell changes during pregnancy in multiple sclerosis. TCRdb's table, derived via immunoSEQ multiplex PCR, lists solely in-frame clones and lacks some. The table records roughly 38,000 clones, around nine tenths of them present only once. The sequenced sample was peripheral blood, obtained in the third trimester of pregnancy. The receptors stem from a female donor in good health, enrolled as a control in a pregnancy study.

With respect to this clone: The junction departs from germline at one end; a sequencing error may be responsible. This rearrangement joins TRBV25-1 to TRBJ2-3, with D unresolved. CDR1 is MGHDK, CDR2 SYGVNS, per germline. The CDR3 sequence is 12 residues long. CDR3 region: CPGLPHTDTQYF. The CDR3 coding sequence is TGCCCTGGGCTTCCCCACACAGATACGCAGTATTTT.

The chain combines TRBV28 with TRBJ2-2; no firm D call. The V and J ends lost 4 bases and 2 bases respectively, with 5 bases between them. The CDR3 loop spans 13 amino acids. Germline V gene sequence: CDR1 MDHEN, CDR2 SYDVKM. The CDR3: CASSYINTGELFF. The DNA for the CDR3 is TGTGCCAGCAGTTATATTAACACCGGGGAGCTGTTTTTT. Looking up the rest from reference TRBV28 and TRBJ2-2 gives the full variable domain: DVKVTQSSRYLVKRTGEKVFLECVQDMDHENMFWYRQDPGLGLRLIYFSYDVKMKEKGDIPEGYSVSREKKERFSLILESASTNQTSMYLCASSYINTGELFFGEGSRLTVL.

This chain connects TRBV27 to TRBJ1-1; D is undetermined. The CDR3 length is 13 residues. Germline V gene lookup returns CDR1 MNHEY and CDR2 SMNVEV (reference sequence). V dropped 3 bases and J dropped 3 bases, with 8 bases sitting between them. The CDR3 DNA follows: TGTGCCAGCAGTTTTTGGGGAGACACTGAAGCTTTCTTT. It codes for CASSFWGDTEAFF.

This chain joins TRBV5-1 and TRBJ2-3, with TRBD2 matching 9 bases. After removal of 3 bases from V and 1 base from J, the junction contained 18 bases not matched to a gene. This CDR3 has 20 amino acids. Germline V CDR1 and CDR2: SGHRS, YFSETQ. CDR3 loop: CASSSPGSGSLLRGTDTQYF. Here the CDR3 DNA reads TGCGCCAGCAGCTCCCCGGGTAGCGGGAGTCTGCTTAGGGGCACAGATACGCAGTATTTT.

The chain employs TRBV2 and TRBJ1-6, with 9 bases identical to TRBD1. The CDR3 is 15 residues long. CDR1 SNHLY and CDR2 FYNNEI come from the germline V gene. Trimming cost V 1 base and J 7 bases; bases outside gene matches: 2. CDR3 residues: CASSEGTGENSPLHF. In DNA form, the CDR3 reads TGTGCCAGCAGTGAAGGGACAGGGGAGAATTCACCCCTCCACTTT. The full variable domain, its missing parts supplied by reference TRBV2 and TRBJ1-6, is EPEVTQTPSHQVTQMGQEVILRCVPISNHLYFYWYRQILGQKVEFLVSFYNNEISEKSEIFDDQFSVERPDGSNFTLKIRSTKLEDSAMYFCASSEGTGENSPLHFGNGTRLTVT.

This clone was seen once. This rearrangement joins TRBV6-5 to TRBJ2-7, with TRBD2 matching 7 bases. Germline CDR1 reads MNHEY; CDR2 reads SVGAGI. J was trimmed by 5 bases and V by 6 bases; bases with no gene match: 4. The CDR3 loop spans 12 amino acids. CDR3 sequence: CASSTGGNEQYF. Here the CDR3 DNA reads TGTGCCAGCAGCACCGGGGGGAACGAGCAGTACTTC.

The rearrangement uses TRBV14 and TRBJ1-2; a weak D match, TRBD1 (6 bases). There are 16 residues in the CDR3. Germline-derived CDR1 and CDR2 are SGHDN and FVKESK. The V and J ends lost 1 base and 1 base respectively, with 13 bases between them. Written as DNA, the CDR3 is TGTGCCAGCAGCCAAGTCAGGGGCCCTAGTAACTATGGCTACACCTTC. Protein product: CASSQVRGPSNYGYTF. The variable domain in full, with the rest retrieved from reference TRBV14 and TRBJ1-2, is EAGVTQFPSHSVIEKGQTVTLRCDPISGHDNLYWYRRVMGKEIKFLLHFVKESKQDESGMPNNRFLAERTGGTYSTLKVQPAELEDSGVYFCASSQVRGPSNYGYTFGSGTRLTVV.

The chain combines TRBV2 with TRBJ2-1, with 8 bases that match TRBD2. The CDR3 is made up of 15 amino acids. CDR1 is SNHLY and CDR2 is FYNNEI in the germline V gene. J lost 0 bases, V lost 11 bases, and 9 bases had no gene match. The CDR3 region is CAVGSGTSSYNEQFF. The CDR3 bases are TGTGCCGTGGGATCCGGGACTAGCTCCTACAATGAGCAGTTCTTC.

V and J are TRBV6-1 and TRBJ2-1; 8 nucleotides line up with TRBD2. Unmatched junction bases numbered 6, after V lost 7 bases and J lost 1 base. The CDR3 consists of 15 residues. In germline, CDR1 is MNHNS, CDR2 SASEGT. This CDR3 is CASTSPGGSYNEQFF. CDR3 coding DNA: TGTGCCAGCACCTCCCCGGGGGGGTCCTACAATGAGCAGTTCTTC.

The chain joins TRBV7-9 to TRBJ1-5, with TRBD1 matching over 7 bases. The CDR3 spans 14 residues. Germline loops: CDR1 SEHNR, CDR2 FQNEAQ (reference sequence). V trimming: 4 bases; J trimming: 3 bases; junction bases outside the gene matches: 3. CDR3 protein: CASSYQGDNQPQHF. In DNA, the CDR3 is TGTGCCAGCAGCTACCAGGGGGACAATCAGCCCCAGCATTTT. The full variable domain, completed using reference TRBV7-9 and TRBJ1-5, is DTGVSQNPRHKITKRGQNVTFRCDPISEHNRLYWYRQTLGQGPEFLTYFQNEAQLEKSRLLSDRFSAERPKGSFSTLEIQRTEQGDSAMYLCASSYQGDNQPQHFGDGTRLSIL.

The genes are TRBV11-1 and TRBJ1-3; tentatively, D is TRBD1 (5 bases). The CDR3 length is 14 residues. Germline assignment: CDR1 SGHAT and CDR2 FQDESV (reference sequence). V lost 4 bases and J lost 1, with 8 bases in between. The CDR3 bases are TGTGCCAGCAGCTCGGGGGGATCTGGAAACACCATATATTTT. Encoded protein: CASSSGGSGNTIYF.

The V gene is TRBV9, the J gene TRBJ2-3; D remains ambiguous. This CDR3 spans 16 amino acids. CDR1 is SGDLS and CDR2 is YYNGEE in the germline V gene. Trimming left V 1 base short and J 1 base short, with 13 bases between. Here the CDR3 reads CASSVLGRLGTDTQYF. Written as DNA, the CDR3 is TGTGCCAGCAGCGTATTAGGTCGACTTGGCACAGATACGCAGTATTTT.

V usage is TRBV11-3 and J usage is TRBJ2-2; 10 nucleotides agree with TRBD2. There are 16 residues in the CDR3. The trim removed 1 base at V and 4 bases at J, leaving 3 bases unmatched. CDR1 is SGHNT and CDR2 is YENEEA in the germline V gene. CDR3 sequence reads: CASSLGTSGVTGELFF. The CDR3 DNA reads TGTGCCAGCAGCTTAGGGACTAGCGGTGTCACCGGGGAGCTGTTTTTT.

The chain recombines TRBV5-1 with TRBJ2-3; possible D gene TRBD1, 6 bases. V gave up 4 bases and J gave up 0 bases, with 15 bases separating them. The CDR3 contains 16 residues. CDR1 and CDR2 from the germline V gene are SGHRS and YFSETQ. CDR3 loop: CASSPEGEWSTDTQYF. The CDR3 DNA sequence: TGCGCCAGCAGCCCAGAGGGGGAATGGAGCACAGATACGCAGTATTTT. The entire variable domain, with the rest obtained from reference TRBV5-1 and TRBJ2-3, is as follows: KAGVTQTPRYLIKTRGQQVTLSCSPISGHRSVSWYQQTPGQGLQFLFEYFSETQRNKGNFPGRFSGRQFSNSRSEMNVSTLELGDSALYLCASSPEGEWSTDTQYFGPGTRLTVL.

The count of this clone is one. The chain combines TRBV5-5 with TRBJ2-3, with D maybe TRBD2 (5 bases). The CDR3 covers 15 residues. Germline V CDR1 and CDR2: SGHKS, YYEKEE (reference sequence). V gave up 4 bases and J gave up 2 bases, with 14 bases separating them. CDR3 in amino acids: CASSPSLTNTDTQYF. CDR3 coding DNA: TGTGCCAGCAGCCCTAGCCTAACGAACACAGATACGCAGTATTTT. Combining the CDR3 with reference TRBV5-5 and TRBJ2-3 gives the whole variable domain DAGVTQSPTHLIKTRGQQVTLRCSPISGHKSVSWYQQVLGQGPQFIFQYYEKEERGRGNFPDRFSARQFPNYSSELNVNALLLGDSALYLCASSPSLTNTDTQYFGPGTRLTVL.

The CDR3 sequence: CASSQGNYGYTF. The CDR3 DNA follows: TGTGCCAGCAGTCAGGGTAACTATGGCTACACCTTC. The chain is built from TRBV6-5 and TRBJ1-2, with a possible D match to TRBD1 (5 bases). Per germline, CDR1 MNHEY and CDR2 SVGAGI. This CDR3 has 12 residues. Trimming pared 5 bases from V and 1 base from J, leaving 5 bases between.

This chain connects TRBV5-1 to TRBJ1-1; no reliable D call. The length of the CDR3 is 15 residues. V was trimmed by 1 base and J by 3 bases, leaving 13 bases between them. Germline V gene data show CDR1 as SGHRS and CDR2 as YFSETQ. In nucleotides, the CDR3 is TGCGCCAGCAGCTTGAGAGCGACCGCGGACACTGAAGCTTTCTTT. Its translation is CASSLRATADTEAFF.

The rearrangement uses TRBV7-2 and TRBJ2-3; TRBD2 matches at 12 bases. In germline, CDR1 is SGHTA, CDR2 FQGNSA. The ends lost 5 bases at V and 14 bases at J; junction bases unmatched: 11. CDR3 length: 14 amino acids. The CDR3 reads CASSRLPSGGARYF. CDR3 nucleotide sequence: TGTGCCAGCAGCCGTCTGCCTAGCGGGGGGGCGAGGTATTTT.

V usage is TRBV11-2 and J usage is TRBJ2-2, with 7 bases identical to TRBD2. The CDR3 loop spans 15 amino acids. Germline V gives CDR1 SGHAT, CDR2 FQNNGV. Unmatched junction bases numbered 5, after V lost 5 bases and J lost 2 bases. In DNA form, the CDR3 reads TGTGCCAGCAGCACTAGCGACGGTAACACCGGGGAGCTGTTTTTT. Amino acid sequence: CASSTSDGNTGELFF.

The genes are TRBV15 and TRBJ1-1; 11 bases fit TRBD1. Germline V lookup: CDR1 LNHNV, CDR2 YYDKDF (reference sequence). With V trimmed by 5 bases and J by 4 bases, 9 bases remained unmatched. This CDR3 region has 16 residues. CDR3 DNA sequence: TGTGCCACCAGCGGGAAAATGGGACAGGGGGGCACTGAAGCTTTCTTT. Translation: CATSGKMGQGGTEAFF. Complete variable domain (other parts from reference TRBV15 and TRBJ1-1): DAMVIQNPRYQVTQFGKPVTLSCSQTLNHNVMYWYQQKSSQAPKLLFHYYDKDFNNEADTPDNFQSRRPNTSFCFLDIRSPGLGDTAMYLCATSGKMGQGGTEAFFGQGTRLTVV.

The chain carries TRBV2 and TRBJ2-1; 13 bases fit TRBD2. The ends lost 10 bases at V and 3 bases at J; junction bases unmatched: 6. The CDR3 covers 15 residues. Germline V lookup: CDR1 SNHLY, CDR2 FYNNEI. In DNA form, the CDR3 reads TGTGCCACCCGGACTAGCGGGGGAATCTACAATGAGCAGTTCTTC. Translation gives CATRTSGGIYNEQFF.

The chain carries TRBV27 and TRBJ2-2, with 8 positions matching TRBD1. CDR3 length equals 19 residues. CDR1 MNHEY and CDR2 SMNVEV come from the germline V gene (reference sequence). The J segment lost 6 bases and the V segment lost 3 bases, leaving 18 bases of the junction unmatched. CDR3 amino acids: CASSFIIPPGQALSGELFF. Here the CDR3 DNA reads TGTGCCAGCAGTTTTATAATACCCCCGGGACAGGCCCTATCCGGGGAGCTGTTTTTT.